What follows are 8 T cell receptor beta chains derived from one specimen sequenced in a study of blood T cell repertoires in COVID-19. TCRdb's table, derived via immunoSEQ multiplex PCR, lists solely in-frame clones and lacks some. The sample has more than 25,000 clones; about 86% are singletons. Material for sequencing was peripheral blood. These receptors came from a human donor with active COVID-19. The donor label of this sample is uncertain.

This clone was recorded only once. The DNA for the CDR3 is TGCGCCAGCAGCCAATCCGGGACAGGGGCCGATACGCAGTATTTT. Its protein product is CASSQSGTGADTQYF. The gene calls are TRBV4-1 and TRBJ2-3; 10 positions match TRBD1. Germline CDR1 is MGHRA and CDR2 is YSYEKL. The CDR3 contains 15 residues. The J segment lost 6 bases and the V segment lost 2 bases, leaving 5 bases of the junction unmatched.

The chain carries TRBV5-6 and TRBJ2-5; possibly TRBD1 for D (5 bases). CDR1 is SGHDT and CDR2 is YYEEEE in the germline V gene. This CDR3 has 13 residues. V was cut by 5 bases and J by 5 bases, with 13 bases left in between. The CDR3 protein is CASSERGVETQYF. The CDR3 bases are TGTGCCAGCAGTGAAAGGGGTGTGGAGACCCAGTACTTC.

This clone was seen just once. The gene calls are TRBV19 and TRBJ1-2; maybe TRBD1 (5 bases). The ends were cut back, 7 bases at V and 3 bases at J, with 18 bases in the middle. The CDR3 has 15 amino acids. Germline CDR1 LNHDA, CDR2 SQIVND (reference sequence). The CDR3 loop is CASTVSHQGDYGYTF. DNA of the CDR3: TGTGCCAGTACCGTATCCCACCAGGGTGACTATGGCTACACCTTC.

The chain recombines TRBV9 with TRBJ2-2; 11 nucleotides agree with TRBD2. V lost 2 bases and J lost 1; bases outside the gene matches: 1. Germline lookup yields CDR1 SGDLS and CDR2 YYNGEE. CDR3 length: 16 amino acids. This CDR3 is CASSVGTSGNTGELFF. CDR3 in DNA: TGTGCCAGCAGCGTCGGGACTAGCGGGAACACCGGGGAGCTGTTTTTT.

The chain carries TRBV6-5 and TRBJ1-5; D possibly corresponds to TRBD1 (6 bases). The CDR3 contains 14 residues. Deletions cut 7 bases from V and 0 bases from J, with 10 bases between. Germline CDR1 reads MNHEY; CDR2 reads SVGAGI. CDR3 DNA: TGTGCCAGCAAGGACAGCTATAGCAATCAGCCCCAGCATTTT. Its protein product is CASKDSYSNQPQHF.

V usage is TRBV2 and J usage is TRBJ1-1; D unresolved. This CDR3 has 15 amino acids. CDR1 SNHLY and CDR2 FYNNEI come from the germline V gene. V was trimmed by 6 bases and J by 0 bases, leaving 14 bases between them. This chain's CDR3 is CASSESPRMNTEAFF. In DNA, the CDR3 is TGTGCCAGCAGCGAGTCCCCGAGGATGAACACTGAAGCTTTCTTT. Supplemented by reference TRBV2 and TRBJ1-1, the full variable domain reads EPEVTQTPSHQVTQMGQEVILRCVPISNHLYFYWYRQILGQKVEFLVSFYNNEISEKSEIFDDQFSVERPDGSNFTLKIRSTKLEDSAMYFCASSESPRMNTEAFFGQGTRLTVV.

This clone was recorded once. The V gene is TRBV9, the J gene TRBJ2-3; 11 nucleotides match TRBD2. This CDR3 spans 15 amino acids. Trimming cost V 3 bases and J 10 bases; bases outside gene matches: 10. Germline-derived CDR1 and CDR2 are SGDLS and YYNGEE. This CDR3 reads CASSETGLADKPQYF. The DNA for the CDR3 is TGTGCCAGCAGCGAAACGGGACTAGCGGACAAACCGCAGTATTTT.

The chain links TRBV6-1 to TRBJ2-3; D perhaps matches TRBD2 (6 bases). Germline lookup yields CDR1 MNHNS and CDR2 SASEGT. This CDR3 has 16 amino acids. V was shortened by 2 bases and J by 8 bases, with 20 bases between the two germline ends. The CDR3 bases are TGTGCCAGCAGTGAACCGGGACTCCTCGGGCCGGGTACGCAGTATTTT. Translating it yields CASSEPGLLGPGTQYF.